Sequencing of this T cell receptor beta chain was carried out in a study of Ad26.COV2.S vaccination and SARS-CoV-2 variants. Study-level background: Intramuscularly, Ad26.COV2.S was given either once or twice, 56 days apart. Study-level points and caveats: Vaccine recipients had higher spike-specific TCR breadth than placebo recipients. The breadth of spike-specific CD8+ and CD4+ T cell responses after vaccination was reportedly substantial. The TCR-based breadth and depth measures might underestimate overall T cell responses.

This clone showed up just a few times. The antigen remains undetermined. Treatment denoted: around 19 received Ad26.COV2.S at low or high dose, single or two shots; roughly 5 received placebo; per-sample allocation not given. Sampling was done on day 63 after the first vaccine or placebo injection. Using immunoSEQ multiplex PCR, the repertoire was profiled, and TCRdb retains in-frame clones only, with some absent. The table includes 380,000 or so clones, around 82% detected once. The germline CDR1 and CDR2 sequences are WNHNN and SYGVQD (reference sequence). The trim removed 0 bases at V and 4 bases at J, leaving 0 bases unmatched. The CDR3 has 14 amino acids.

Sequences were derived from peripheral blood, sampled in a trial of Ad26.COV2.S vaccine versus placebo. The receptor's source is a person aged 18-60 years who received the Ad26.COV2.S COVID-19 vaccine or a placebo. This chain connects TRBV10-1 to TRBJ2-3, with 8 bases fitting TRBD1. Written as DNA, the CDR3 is TGCGCCAGCAGTGAGTCGACAGGGGCAGATACGCAGTATTTT. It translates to CASSESTGADTQYF.